The 30 T cell receptor beta chains in this list originate from one sample, sequenced in a study of T cell clonality in common variable immunodeficiency (dated by TCRdb to between 2014 and 2017). Library prep was done by the immunoSEQ multiplex PCR assay. The table comes from immuneACCESS by way of TCRdb, which keeps in-frame sequences with V and J called. Part of the clones is missing from these tables; in studies checked, under half for an unresolved V gene and the rest for unknown reasons. There are about 40,000 clones in this sample, and none of them is a singleton. Approximately 3.5% of the sample belongs to the ten largest clones. The sequencing sample was made of peripheral blood mononuclear cells. Receptors were obtained from a person aged 18-69 years in good health.

This clone was seen many times. The sequenced fragment ends 3 residues before the CDR3 boundary, so the rest is inferred from the germline J gene. The chain uses TRBV2 and TRBJ1-4, with TRBD1 identical over 9 bases. The CDR3 is 15 residues long. J lost 8 bases, V lost 6 bases, and 10 bases had no gene match. CDR1 is SNHLY, CDR2 FYNNEI, per germline. The CDR3 spells CASRKQGAVTEKLFF. The sequenced CDR3 bases are TGTGCCAGCAGGAAACAGGGGGCGGTCACGGAAAAA.

The table lists this clone with many counts. The DNA ends 3 residues before the CDR3 does, and the rest of the CDR3 is filled in from the germline J gene. This chain joins TRBV6-2 or TRBV6-3 and TRBJ1-2, with D perhaps TRBD1 (5 bases). The CDR3 runs to 15 residues. V dropped 2 bases and J dropped 4 bases, with 14 bases sitting between them. Germline CDR1 and CDR2: MNHEY and SVGEGT. This CDR3 reads CASSYVGTGFYGYTF. The DNA read from the CDR3 is TGTGCCAGCAGTTACGTAGGCACAGGCTTCTATGGC.

The sample holds a few counts of this clone. The CDR3 end lies 3 residues beyond the end of the read and is filled in from the germline J gene. This rearrangement joins TRBV7-2 to TRBJ2-1; 11 bases line up with TRBD2. CDR3 length: 15 amino acids. Germline V gene lookup returns CDR1 SGHTA and CDR2 FQGNSA. J lost 9 bases, V lost 6 bases, and 10 bases had no gene match. The CDR3 here is CASRPSGGSESEQFF. The CDR3 DNA, read in part, is TGTGCCAGCAGACCTAGCGGGGGGAGCGAAAGTGAG.

This clone has ten or more counts. Coverage ceases 3 residues before the CDR3 finishes, and the germline J gene fills in the end. This chain uses TRBV18 with TRBJ2-1; 12 positions match TRBD2. The CDR3 has 15 residues. J gave up 7 bases and V 5 bases, and 6 bases lay outside the gene matches. The germline gives CDR1 KGHSH, CDR2 LQKENI. CDR3 in amino acids: CASSELAGGLNEQFF. CDR3 DNA (partial): TGTGCCAGCTCAGAACTAGCGGGAGGCCTAAATGAG.

This clone was detected many times. Incomplete CDR3 DNA: TGTGCCAGCAGCTCATTCGGGGGGACAGATACG. It codes for CASSSFGGTDT. The entire CDR3 sequence reads CASSSFGGTDTQYF. The V gene is TRBV7-3, the J gene TRBJ2-3; 7 bases map to TRBD2. The read ends 3 residues shy of where the CDR3 ends; the end is completed using the germline J gene. Germline V gives CDR1 SGHTA, CDR2 FQGTGA. After removal of 4 bases from V and 3 bases from J, the junction contained 4 bases not matched to a gene. The CDR3 contains 14 residues.

This clone was detected many times. The read terminates 3 residues ahead of where the CDR3 ends, so the germline J gene completes it. This sequence joins TRBV18 and TRBJ2-6, with 7 bases lining up with TRBD1. The germline gives CDR1 KGHSH, CDR2 LQKENI. This CDR3 contains 15 residues. With V trimmed by 4 bases and J by 3 bases, 3 bases remained unmatched. CDR3 protein: CASSLNRGGANVLTF. The DNA read from the CDR3 is TGTGCCAGCTCACTTAACAGGGGTGGGGCCAACGTC.

Concerning this clone itself: The read ends 3 residues shy of where the CDR3 ends; the end is completed using the germline J gene. The chain joins TRBV5-5 to TRBJ2-7, with D possibly matching TRBD1 (6 bases). Germline loops: CDR1 SGHKS, CDR2 YYEKEE (reference sequence). CDR3 size: 15 residues. Trimming took off 2 bases at V and 3 bases at J, with 15 bases between the two ends. The CDR3 sequence: CASSFRDTVYYEQYF. The covered CDR3 bases are TGTGCCAGCAGCTTCCGGGACACCGTTTACTACGAG.

This clone is labeled medium-sized. Sequencing ends 3 residues short of the CDR3 end; the germline J gene provides the rest. This chain connects TRBV6-2 or TRBV6-3 to TRBJ2-4, with TRBD2 matching 7 bases. The CDR3 has 17 amino acids. V trimming: 5 bases; J trimming: 1 base; junction bases outside the gene matches: 11. Per germline, CDR1 MNHEY and CDR2 SVGEGT. The CDR3 spells CASSTMGLADAKNIQYF. The sequenced part of the CDR3 DNA is TGTGCCAGCAGTACCATGGGGCTAGCGGATGCCAAAAACATT.

This clone was seen many times. Read data end 3 residues before the CDR3 end; the end is taken from the germline J gene. J is TRBJ1-1 and V is TRBV19; 9 nucleotides match TRBD1. Trimming cost V 5 bases and J 3 bases; bases outside gene matches: 7. This CDR3 contains 15 residues. Germline CDR1 and CDR2: LNHDA and SQIVND (reference sequence). CDR3 DNA (partial): TGTGCCAGTAGTCTCCCGGGACAGGGCGACACTGAA. Protein: CASSLPGQGDTE. The full CDR3 reads CASSLPGQGDTEAFF.

This clone was observed at least ten times. The read stops 3 residues short of the end of the CDR3; the missing end is completed from the germline J gene. The V gene is TRBV7-3, the J gene TRBJ2-3; D is unclear. Trimming removed 2 bases at V and 6 bases at J, with 15 bases between. The germline CDR1 and CDR2 sequences are SGHTA and FQGTGA. The CDR3 covers 15 residues. This CDR3 is CASSLGQVPLDTQYF. CDR3 DNA, as far as it was read: TGTGCCAGCAGCTTAGGGCAGGTACCCTTGGATACG.

This clone was seen more than once but under ten times. The CDR3 end lies 3 residues beyond the end of the read and is filled in from the germline J gene. The chain joins TRBV30 to TRBJ1-5; 12 bases match TRBD1. The CDR3 totals 15 residues. The V gene's germline CDR1 is GTSNPN and CDR2 SVGIG (reference sequence). The ends lost 1 base at V and 9 bases at J; junction bases unmatched: 7. CDR3 in amino acids: CAWSGGGTGGRPQHF. The sequenced part of the CDR3 DNA is TGTGCCTGGAGTGGGGGGGGGACAGGGGGCAGGCCC.

This clone was detected ten times or more. The CDR3 protein is CASTQGAEAFF. The covered CDR3 bases are TGTGCCAGCACTCAGGGTGCAGAA. The V and J genes are TRBV2 and TRBJ1-1; tentative D call: TRBD1 (5 bases). The read terminates 3 residues ahead of where the CDR3 ends, so the germline J gene completes it. The CDR3 spans 11 residues. The germline gives CDR1 SNHLY, CDR2 FYNNEI.

With respect to this clone: The read terminates 3 residues ahead of where the CDR3 ends, so the germline J gene completes it. The genes are TRBV7-2 and TRBJ2-2, with a weak D call TRBD1 (6 bases). This CDR3 has 14 amino acids. Per the germline V gene, CDR1 is SGHTA and CDR2 is FQGNSA. CDR3 sequence: CASSLAQGNEKLFF. The covered CDR3 bases are TGTGCCAGCAGCTTGGCACAGGGTAATGAAAAG. Drawing the rest from reference TRBV7-2 and TRBJ2-2, the complete variable domain is GAGVSQSPSNKVTEKGKDVELRCDPISGHTALYWYRQSLGQGLEFLIYFQGNSAPDKSGLPSDRFSAERTGGSVSTLTIQRTQQEDSAVYLCASSLAQGNEKLFFGEGSRLTVL.

A note on this clone: Sequencing ends 3 residues short of the CDR3 end; the germline J gene provides the rest. V gene TRBV7-2 combines with J gene TRBJ2-2; 8 bases map to TRBD1. The CDR3 loop spans 15 amino acids. Germline V gene sequence: CDR1 SGHTA, CDR2 FQGNSA. The sequenced part of the CDR3 DNA is TGTGCCAGCAGCTTACAGGGGGCGGCAGTTGAAAAG. Translation: CASSLQGAAVEK. The full CDR3 reads CASSLQGAAVEKLFF.

In this sample, this clone turned up many times. The CDR3 end lies 3 residues beyond the end of the read and is filled in from the germline J gene. The chain links TRBV7-9 to TRBJ1-1; tentative D call: TRBD1 (6 bases). With 1 base removed from V and 0 bases from J, the gap between germline ends came to 9 bases. From germline, CDR1 is SEHNR and CDR2 FQNEAQ (reference sequence). The CDR3 contains 15 residues. CDR3 protein: CASSLVQGMNTEAFF. The part of the CDR3 DNA that was read is TGTGCCAGCAGCTTAGTTCAGGGGATGAACACTGAA.

This clone was counted between two and nine times. The sequenced fragment ends 3 residues before the CDR3 boundary, so the rest is inferred from the germline J gene. The chain joins TRBV18 to TRBJ1-4; a possible D gene is TRBD1 (5 bases). This CDR3 has 16 amino acids. The germline CDR1 and CDR2 sequences are KGHSH and LQKENI. The sequenced part of the CDR3 DNA is TGTGCCAGCTCACCTTTAGAGGTGCCTGGGGCCAACGTA. Its protein product is CASSPLEVPGANV. Given in full, the CDR3 is CASSPLEVPGANVLFF.

This clone was picked up many times. The read terminates 3 residues before the CDR3 end, so the remaining end is supplied by the germline J gene. The chain links TRBV6-1 to TRBJ2-3, with 7 bases that match TRBD1. This CDR3 is built from 17 residues. The ends lost 1 base at V and 3 bases at J; junction bases unmatched: 10. Germline V CDR1 and CDR2: MNHNS, SASEGT. CDR3 sequence: CASSEVFRGRGTDTQYF. Partial CDR3 DNA: TGTGCCAGCAGTGAAGTGTTTAGGGGCAGGGGGACAGATACG.

Notes on this clone: The CDR3 extends 3 residues past the end of the read, so its final part is completed from the germline J gene. This chain uses TRBV19 with TRBJ2-2; 7 bases match TRBD2. The germline CDR1 and CDR2 sequences are LNHDA and SQIVND (reference sequence). The CDR3 loop spans 15 amino acids. This CDR3 is CASKVGGGYNEKLFF. The CDR3 bases that were read are TGTGCCAGTAAAGTTGGGGGGGGTTATAATGAAAAG.

Comments on this clone: The read comes to an end 3 residues before the CDR3 does, leaving the germline J gene to fill in the end. The chain has TRBV19 and TRBJ2-3; no reliable D call. CDR3 length: 15 amino acids. Germline V CDR1 and CDR2: LNHDA, SQIVND (reference sequence). The sequenced CDR3 bases are TGTGCCAGTAGTATTGGCCAGAATAGCAATCAGCCG. It specifies CASSIGQNSNQP. The whole CDR3 protein reads CASSIGQNSNQPQYF.

This clone came up many times. With the read ending 3 residues before the CDR3 end, the germline J gene is used to fill in that end. The chain employs TRBV29-1 and TRBJ2-1; 8 nucleotides align to TRBD1. V trimming: 5 bases; J trimming: 4 bases; junction bases outside the gene matches: 13. The CDR3 has 16 amino acids. Germline loops: CDR1 SQVTM, CDR2 ANQGSEA. Partial CDR3 DNA: TGCAGCGTTTCGGGACAGGTCATCTCTGGGTACAATGAG. As protein: CSVSGQVISGYNE. The whole CDR3 protein is CSVSGQVISGYNEQFF.

At least ten counts were recorded for this clone. The read stops 3 residues short of the end of the CDR3; the missing end is completed from the germline J gene. The chain uses TRBV30 and TRBJ2-1, with 7 nucleotides matching TRBD2. There are 18 residues in the CDR3. Trimming at V came to 5 bases and at J to 1 base, leaving 17 bases not matched to a gene. The germline gives CDR1 GTSNPN, CDR2 SVGIG (reference sequence). Partial CDR3 DNA: TGTGCCTGGGACCGGACCCCACTAGCGCACCCATCCTACAATGAG. It translates to CAWDRTPLAHPSYNE. The whole CDR3 reads CAWDRTPLAHPSYNEQFF.

This clone has at least ten counts. The read gets to within 3 residues of the CDR3 end, and the germline J gene fills in the rest. This chain links TRBV20-1 with TRBJ2-5; D is undetermined. V was clipped by 4 bases and J by 3 bases, with 9 bases between them. Germline CDR1 DFQATT, CDR2 SNEGSKA (reference sequence). The CDR3 has 12 amino acids. The covered CDR3 bases are TGCAGTGCTATCAAACACAAAGAGACC. This translates into CSAIKHKET. The CDR3 in full is CSAIKHKETQYF.

With respect to this clone: Read sequence stops 3 residues before the CDR3 end, and the germline J gene provides the missing end. V gene TRBV19 combines with J gene TRBJ2-5; D uncertain. The CDR3 extends over 13 amino acids. The V end lost 5 bases, the J end lost 4 bases, and 11 bases lay between the germline ends. Germline V gene lookup returns CDR1 LNHDA and CDR2 SQIVND (reference sequence). This CDR3 reads CASSPQKRETQYF. The sequenced CDR3 bases are TGTGCCAGTAGTCCCCAGAAAAGAGAGACC.

As to this clone: Coverage ceases 3 residues before the CDR3 finishes, and the germline J gene fills in the end. The chain couples TRBV18 to TRBJ1-2; D gene uncertain. Looked up from germline, CDR1 is KGHSH and CDR2 is LQKENI. V shed 3 bases and J shed 1 base, with 9 bases lying between them. CDR3 length: 14 amino acids. The CDR3 bases that were read are TGTGCCAGCTCACCTTTCAACAGTAACTATGGC. Translated, it gives CASSPFNSNYG. The whole CDR3 region reads CASSPFNSNYGYTF.

This clone has at least ten counts. The CDR3 DNA, read in part, is TGTGCCAGCGGGATAACTAGTGTCGATACG. This encodes CASGITSVDT. Given in full, the CDR3 is CASGITSVDTQYF. The J gene is TRBJ2-3, the V gene TRBV2; D perhaps matches TRBD2 (5 bases). The read ends 3 residues early relative to the CDR3; the germline J gene fills the gap. Germline values: CDR1 SNHLY, CDR2 FYNNEI. The V gene lost 8 bases and the J gene lost 6 bases, with 15 bases spanning the gap. The CDR3 has 13 residues.

This clone was observed many times. The read is 3 residues too short to cover the CDR3 end, so that end is filled in from the germline J gene. The gene calls are TRBV20-1 and TRBJ2-1; D may be TRBD2 (6 bases). The CDR3 spans 16 residues. Trimming pared 0 bases from V and 3 bases from J, leaving 15 bases between. The V gene's germline CDR1 is DFQATT and CDR2 SNEGSKA (reference sequence). The DNA read from the CDR3 is TGCAGTGCTAGAGACACCGGGACTGTTCGCTACAATGAG. Its protein product is CSARDTGTVRYNE. The CDR3 in its entirety is CSARDTGTVRYNEQFF.

This clone was counted many times. An end of the junction differs from the germline gene, which may be a read error. Read sequence stops 3 residues before the CDR3 end, and the germline J gene provides the missing end. The J gene is TRBJ1-6, the V gene TRBV20-1; TRBD1 matches at 7 bases. This CDR3 comprises 16 residues. CDR1 DFQATT and CDR2 SNEGSKA come from the germline V gene (reference sequence). CDR3 DNA, as far as it was read: TGCAGTGCGAGAGACAGGGTCCTCTCCTATAATTCACCC. Amino acids: CSARDRVLSYNSP. The whole CDR3 protein is CSARDRVLSYNSPLHF.

Concerning this clone: The read gets to within 3 residues of the CDR3 end, and the germline J gene fills in the rest. The chain carries TRBV7-2 and TRBJ2-4; 7 bases agree with TRBD1. Germline lookup yields CDR1 SGHTA and CDR2 FQGNSA. This CDR3 is built from 15 residues. The sequenced CDR3 bases are TGTGCCAGCAGCTTGGGGACAGTTGGGAGTCAGCCT. It specifies CASSLGTVGSQP. The whole CDR3 sequence is CASSLGTVGSQPQYF. Using reference TRBV7-2 and TRBJ2-4 for the parts outside the CDR3, the full variable domain is GAGVSQSPSNKVTEKGKDVELRCDPISGHTALYWYRQSLGQGLEFLIYFQGNSAPDKSGLPSDRFSAERTGGSVSTLTIQRTQQEDSAVYLCASSLGTVGSQPQYFGAGTRLSVL.

This clone was picked up many times. Read sequence stops 3 residues before the CDR3 end, and the germline J gene provides the missing end. The chain recombines TRBV7-9 with TRBJ1-4; D is ambiguous. CDR3 length: 15 amino acids. Germline V gene data show CDR1 as SEHNR and CDR2 as FQNEAQ (reference sequence). Deletions cut 5 bases from V and 2 bases from J, with 12 bases between. The CDR3: CASSPRAFTNEKLFF. CDR3 DNA, as far as it was read: TGTGCCAGCAGCCCAAGGGCGTTTACTAATGAAAAA.

The table lists this clone with many counts. The read gets to within 3 residues of the CDR3 end, and the germline J gene fills in the rest. The chain recombines TRBV20-1 with TRBJ2-6, with D hard to call. V was trimmed by 5 bases and J by 1 base, leaving 15 bases between them. The CDR3 consists of 16 residues. CDR1 and CDR2 from the germline V gene are DFQATT and SNEGSKA (reference sequence). This CDR3 is CSADNRLASGANVLTF. The sequenced part of the CDR3 DNA is TGCAGTGCTGACAACCGGTTGGCTTCTGGGGCCAACGTC.